The text below deals with one T cell receptor (beta chain). Its antigen is not identified. This sample was included in a study of multiple sclerosis patients with progressive multifocal leukoencephalopathy. This CDR3 contains 14 residues. V was clipped by 4 bases and J by 2 bases, with 9 bases between them. CDR1 and CDR2 (germline): KGHSH, LQKENI. Time point described: time of PML onset. Every listed patient previously received interferon beta; all PML patients were women. At PML onset, T3 blood samples were taken. This was a survey-level run. Sequencing was performed with immunoSEQ multiplex PCR; in TCRdb, only in-frame clones are kept and a portion is missing. The repertoire includes 25,000 to 35,000 clones, 87% of them detected once, and about 3.3% sits in the top ten. Regarding the study as a whole: Before and during natalizumab, the clones expanded at PML already existed.

This chain links TRBV18 with TRBJ1-5; TRBD1 is a possible D gene (6 bases). The input for sequencing was PBMCs, taken from a patient treated with natalizumab. This clonotype was sampled from a human donor with progressive multifocal leukoencephalopathy. The CDR3 loop reads CASSQGGGNQPQHF. The CDR3 DNA follows: TGTGCCAGCTCACAGGGGGGCGGCAATCAGCCCCAGCATTTT.